What follows describes a single TCR beta chain. Each CDR3 protein gets one entry after TCRdb re-called the reads with MiXCR. The sample yields some 700,000 distinct CDR3 sequences, 35% seen once. This sample stems from a study of T cell repertoires in cytomegalovirus infection. The receptor was derived from a human donor in good health (CMV status not recorded). Some clones in this sample may be carry-over from other donors' samples. Sequencing was carried out using PBMCs.

The CDR3 sequence is CASSFKGDEQYF. CDR3 coding DNA: TGTGCCAGCAGTTTTAAGGGAGACGAGCAGTACTTC. V usage is TRBV12-3 or TRBV12-4 and J usage is TRBJ2-7, with a tentative D call TRBD2 (5 bases). V was clipped by 3 bases and J by 5 bases, with 8 bases between them. The CDR3 covers 12 residues.